This is a list of T cell receptor beta chains from one sample in a study of pediatric ulcerative colitis. This table comes from immunoSEQ multiplex PCR, and its TCRdb copy is limited to in-frame clones, with some not included. The sample records 17,000 or so clones, about three quarters being singletons. Sequencing input: gut tissue. The receptors were gathered from a girl between 10 and 17 years old with moderate ulcerative colitis. The CDR3 runs from the conserved cysteine through the conserved F or W. The order of the fields is D gene, V gene, clone size, J gene, CDR3 protein, CDR3 DNA. A D gene is named only where the DNA matches it firmly. Rows give clone size only sometimes, using once, few, many, or a class for an expanded clone.

d_call: TRBD1
v_call: TRBV7-2
clone_size: .
j_call: TRBJ2-7
cdr3_aa: CASGGTGFLEQYF
cdr3_nt: TGTGCCAGCGGCGGGACAGGGTTCCTCGAGCAGTACTTC

d_call: .
v_call: TRBV6-1
clone_size: .
j_call: TRBJ1-5
cdr3_aa: CASSEGINPNQPQHF
cdr3_nt: TGTGCCAGCAGTGAAGGAATCAATCCAAATCAGCCCCAGCATTTT

d_call: TRBD1
v_call: TRBV19
clone_size: .
j_call: TRBJ1-2
cdr3_aa: CASCTTGDLSSYTF
cdr3_nt: TGTGCCAGTTGTACGACAGGGGATCTTAGTAGCTACACCTTC

d_call: .
v_call: TRBV18
clone_size: .
j_call: TRBJ1-5
cdr3_aa: CASSPNPWWPQHF
cdr3_nt: TGTGCCAGCTCACCAAACCCGTGGTGGCCCCAGCATTTT

d_call: TRBD2
v_call: TRBV2
clone_size: .
j_call: TRBJ2-1
cdr3_aa: CASSTGLGSYNEQFF
cdr3_nt: TGTGCCAGCAGTACCGGACTAGGTTCCTACAATGAGCAGTTCTTC

d_call: TRBD1
v_call: TRBV28
clone_size: .
j_call: TRBJ2-1
cdr3_aa: CASSFILRGPWRFF
cdr3_nt: TGTGCCAGCAGTTTCATCCTAAGGGGGCCTTGGAGATTCTTC

d_call: TRBD1
v_call: TRBV29-1
clone_size: .
j_call: TRBJ2-3
cdr3_aa: CSVESDREEADTQYF
cdr3_nt: TGCAGCGTTGAATCGGACAGGGAGGAAGCAGATACGCAGTATTTT

d_call: .
v_call: TRBV6-4
clone_size: .
j_call: TRBJ1-2
cdr3_aa: CASSDTGSGYTF
cdr3_nt: TGTGCCAGCAGTGATACAGGGTCCGGCTACACCTTC

d_call: .
v_call: TRBV5-6
clone_size: once
j_call: TRBJ2-7
cdr3_aa: CASSLDGAMDEQYF
cdr3_nt: TGTGCCAGCAGCTTGGACGGGGCGATGGACGAGCAGTACTTC

d_call: TRBD2
v_call: TRBV18
clone_size: .
j_call: TRBJ2-3
cdr3_aa: CASSPILAGATDTQYF
cdr3_nt: TGTGCCAGCTCACCGATACTAGCGGGGGCCACAGATACGCAGTATTTT

d_call: TRBD1
v_call: TRBV7-9
clone_size: once
j_call: TRBJ2-7
cdr3_aa: CASSWTGVEQYF
cdr3_nt: TGTGCCAGCAGCTGGACAGGGGTCGAGCAGTACTTC

d_call: .
v_call: TRBV5-5
clone_size: .
j_call: TRBJ2-1
cdr3_aa: CASSSGVRNNEQFF
cdr3_nt: TGTGCCAGCAGCTCGGGGGTACGAAACAATGAGCAGTTCTTC

d_call: .
v_call: TRBV6-1
clone_size: few
j_call: TRBJ1-5
cdr3_aa: CASSEAGHRNQPQHF
cdr3_nt: TGTGCCAGCAGTGAAGCGGGACACCGCAATCAGCCCCAGCATTTT

d_call: .
v_call: TRBV6-4
clone_size: .
j_call: TRBJ2-7
cdr3_aa: CATEDVNPYEQYF
cdr3_nt: TGTGCCACCGAGGACGTGAACCCCTACGAGCAGTACTTC

d_call: TRBD1
v_call: TRBV7-9
clone_size: .
j_call: TRBJ1-1
cdr3_aa: CASRAGTGVPEAFF
cdr3_nt: TGTGCCAGCAGGGCCGGGACAGGGGTCCCTGAAGCTTTCTTT

d_call: TRBD2
v_call: TRBV7-2
clone_size: .
j_call: TRBJ2-3
cdr3_aa: CASSRPADVAGKLADTQYF
cdr3_nt: TGTGCCAGCAGCCGCCCCGCCGATGTAGCGGGAAAGTTGGCAGATACGCAGTATTTT

d_call: .
v_call: TRBV19
clone_size: .
j_call: TRBJ1-5
cdr3_aa: CASSQRRASNQPQHF
cdr3_nt: TGTGCCAGTAGCCAGAGACGGGCGAGCAATCAGCCCCAGCATTTT

d_call: .
v_call: TRBV2
clone_size: .
j_call: TRBJ2-2
cdr3_aa: CASRKEIGGTTGELFF
cdr3_nt: TGTGCCAGCAGAAAGGAGATAGGGGGGACCACCGGGGAGCTGTTTTTT